These 14 T cell receptor beta chains share one sample of origin, sequenced in a study of blood T cell repertoires in COVID-19. TCRdb keeps only in-frame clones here, not all; method: immunoSEQ multiplex PCR. The data contain over 250,000 clones, roughly nine tenths of them seen just once; the ten biggest clones take up roughly 1.9%. The sample was PBMCs or T cells enriched from blood (not recorded which). The receptors stem from a woman aged 55-70 years who had recovered from COVID-19.

V gene TRBV5-1 combines with J gene TRBJ1-1; 7 bases are shared with TRBD1. CDR3 length: 15 amino acids. CDR1 is SGHRS and CDR2 is YFSETQ in the germline V gene. V shed 4 bases, J shed 0 bases, and the junction held 6 bases outside the gene matches. In nucleotides, the CDR3 is TGCGCCAGCAGCGCCCAGGGGGTTATGAACACTGAAGCTTTCTTT. Translation: CASSAQGVMNTEAFF.

The chain has TRBV5-1 and TRBJ1-1, with D perhaps matching TRBD1 (6 bases). V lost 8 bases and J 0 bases, leaving 29 bases between the germline ends. Per germline, CDR1 SGHRS and CDR2 YFSETQ. This CDR3 contains 19 residues. The CDR3 here is CARTANDRLGQIMNTEAFF. In DNA form, the CDR3 reads TGCGCCAGAACTGCAAACGACAGGCTGGGCCAAATCATGAACACTGAAGCTTTCTTT. The full variable domain, rest sourced from reference TRBV5-1 and TRBJ1-1, is KAGVTQTPRYLIKTRGQQVTLSCSPISGHRSVSWYQQTPGQGLQFLFEYFSETQRNKGNFPGRFSGRQFSNSRSEMNVSTLELGDSALYLCARTANDRLGQIMNTEAFFGQGTRLTVV.

V gene TRBV3-1 (or the pseudogene TRBV3-2) combines with J gene TRBJ1-1, with D uncertain. CDR3 size: 11 residues. The germline V gene encodes CDR1 LGHDT and CDR2 YNNKEL (reference sequence). Trimming took off 6 bases at V and 7 bases at J, with 9 bases between the two ends. The chain's CDR3 is CASRGGGEAFF. Here the CDR3 DNA reads TGTGCCAGCAGGGGAGGTGGTGAAGCTTTCTTT.

The V gene is TRBV19, the J gene TRBJ2-3, with 7 bases aligning to TRBD2. This CDR3 spans 14 amino acids. Losses at the gene ends were 5 bases for V and 2 bases for J; bases not matched to a gene: 4. CDR1 and CDR2 from the germline V gene are LNHDA and SQIVND (reference sequence). CDR3 nucleotides: TGTGCCAGTAGTGCGGGAGAAGTCACAGATACGCAGTATTTT. Translated: CASSAGEVTDTQYF.

J is TRBJ1-6 and V is TRBV4-2, with 10 bases fitting TRBD1. Germline-derived CDR1 and CDR2 are LGHNA and YNFKEQ. The CDR3 is 17 residues long. The J segment lost 7 bases and the V segment lost 1 base, leaving 7 bases of the junction unmatched. The CDR3 DNA reads as TGTGCCAGCAGCCAAGTCCAGACAGGGGGCAGCAATTCACCCCTCCACTTT. Translation gives CASSQVQTGGSNSPLHF.

The V and J genes are TRBV3-1 (or the pseudogene TRBV3-2) and TRBJ2-2; TRBD2 matches 7 bases. The CDR3 loop spans 16 amino acids. Germline V gives CDR1 LGHDT, CDR2 YNNKEL (reference sequence). Germline trimming cut 0 bases from V and 5 bases from J; bases unmatched to any gene: 6. CDR3: CASSQESVGGTGELFF. The CDR3 DNA reads TGTGCCAGCAGCCAAGAATCTGTGGGGGGGACCGGGGAGCTGTTTTTT.

The CDR3 is CASSVVTDSSYGYTF. CDR3 coding DNA: TGTGCCAGCAGCGTAGTGACCGACTCGAGCTATGGCTACACCTTC. This chain links TRBV9 with TRBJ1-2; D call uncertain. This CDR3 has 15 amino acids. The ends were cut back, 0 bases at V and 4 bases at J, with 13 bases in the middle. Germline V CDR1 and CDR2: SGDLS, YYNGEE.

V usage is TRBV27 and J usage is TRBJ1-2; D not certain. Germline lookup yields CDR1 MNHEY and CDR2 SMNVEV (reference sequence). With 2 bases removed from V and 1 base from J, the gap between germline ends came to 14 bases. This CDR3 contains 16 residues. The CDR3 region is CASSLSGGRYNYGYTF. Written as DNA, the CDR3 is TGTGCCAGCAGTTTAAGTGGAGGGCGTTATAACTATGGCTACACCTTC.

This clone was counted a single time. The chain has TRBV7-3 and TRBJ2-3, with TRBD2 matching over 9 bases. CDR1 SGHTA and CDR2 FQGTGA come from the germline V gene. After removal of 4 bases from V and 2 bases from J, the junction contained 7 bases not matched to a gene. The CDR3 runs to 16 residues. CDR3 residues: CASSSNSGSNTDTQYF. CDR3 bases: TGTGCCAGCAGCTCCAATAGCGGGAGTAACACAGATACGCAGTATTTT. Combining the CDR3 with reference TRBV7-3 and TRBJ2-3 gives the whole variable domain GAGVSQTPSNKVTEKGKYVELRCDPISGHTALYWYRQSLGQGPEFLIYFQGTGAADDSGLPNDRFFAVRPEGSVSTLKIQRTERGDSAVYLCASSSNSGSNTDTQYFGPGTRLTVL.

This chain links TRBV11-3 with TRBJ2-2, with TRBD2 matching over 13 bases. The CDR3 loop spans 16 amino acids. The germline V gene has CDR1 SGHNT and CDR2 YENEEA. Trimming cost V 5 bases and J 2 bases; bases outside gene matches: 2. CDR3 sequence (DNA): TGTGCCAGCAGCCGACTAGCGGGAGGAAACACCGGGGAGCTGTTTTTT. This translates into CASSRLAGGNTGELFF. Full variable domain (remainder filled in from reference TRBV11-3 and TRBJ2-2): EAGVVQSPRYKIIEKKQPVAFWCNPISGHNTLYWYLQNLGQGPELLIRYENEEAVDDSQLPKDRFSAERLKGVDSTLKIQPAELGDSAVYLCASSRLAGGNTGELFFGEGSRLTVL.

The chain joins TRBV28 to TRBJ2-7; D remains ambiguous. CDR3 length: 12 residues. Between the trimmed V and J ends, which lost 10 bases and 3 bases, there was a span of 13 bases. Germline assignment: CDR1 MDHEN and CDR2 SYDVKM. The CDR3 region is CAIRPGGYEQYF. The CDR3, as DNA: TGTGCCATACGGCCCGGCGGCTACGAGCAGTACTTC.

The chain uses TRBV5-1 and TRBJ2-3, with D possibly matching TRBD2 (6 bases). CDR3 size: 14 residues. Trimming cost V 0 bases and J 1 base, with 6 bases left between them. Germline V gene lookup returns CDR1 SGHRS and CDR2 YFSETQ. The CDR3 region is CASSLGEGTDTQYF. The CDR3 DNA reads TGCGCCAGCAGCTTGGGGGAGGGCACAGATACGCAGTATTTT.

Only one count was recorded for this clone. This chain links TRBV27 with TRBJ2-5, with 8 positions matching TRBD1. The CDR3 totals 14 residues. In germline, CDR1 is MNHEY, CDR2 SMNVEV (reference sequence). V was clipped by 11 bases and J by 4 bases; unmatched bases: 12. The DNA of the CDR3 is TGTGCCTCCCGGACAGGGTTGGGCGTAGAGACCCAGTACTTC. It encodes CASRTGLGVETQYF.

The genes are TRBV7-9 and TRBJ2-5; no clear D. Looked up from germline, CDR1 is SEHNR and CDR2 is FQNEAQ (reference sequence). V was shortened by 3 bases and J by 4 bases, with 6 bases between the two germline ends. The CDR3 totals 12 residues. The CDR3 reads CASSLSRETQYF. The CDR3 DNA reads as TGTGCCAGCAGCTTGAGTCGAGAGACCCAGTACTTC.